These T cell receptor beta chains were read from a single sample in a study of response to subunit inactivated influenza vaccine. TCRdb itself ran the RT-PCR reads through MiXCR, one entry per CDR3 protein. The repertoire holds hundreds of thousands of distinct CDR3 sequences, with around 8% as singletons. The sample in question was PBMCs from blood, obtained less than 30 months after vaccination. These receptors were obtained from a man between 50 and 70 years old who received an inactivated influenza vaccine. The CDR3 runs from the conserved cysteine through the conserved F or W. Each record gives: D gene, J gene, CDR3 length, V gene, clone size, CDR3 protein, CDR3 DNA. The D gene is left open where the match is weak. Size tells how often a clone was seen (once, few, many) or the class of an expanded clone, and some rows leave it out.

>.|TRBJ2-1|17|TRBV3-1|few
CASSQPLTGVGSNEQFF
TGTGCCAGCAGCCAACCCCTTACGGGAGTCGGTTCTAATGAGCAGTTCTTC
>TRBD1|TRBJ2-3|19|TRBV20-1|few
CSARGSGQGYKSVTDTQYF
TGCAGTGCTAGAGGGTCGGGACAGGGATACAAATCCGTCACAGATACGCAGTATTTT
>TRBD2|TRBJ2-1|15|TRBV7-9|.
CASSFLAGGLDEQFF
TGTGCCAGCAGCTTTCTAGCGGGAGGTTTAGATGAGCAGTTCTTC
>.|TRBJ1-6|14|TRBV27|.
CASKGDGMNSPLHF
TGTGCCAGCAAAGGGGACGGAATGAATTCACCCCTCCACTTT
>TRBD1|TRBJ2-5|17|TRBV11-2|.
CASSLPQGVPYQETQYF
TGTGCCAGCAGCTTACCCCAGGGGGTTCCTTACCAAGAGACCCAGTACTTC
>.|TRBJ2-7|17|TRBV11-2|many
CASSLVGHQYRPYEQYF
TGTGCCAGCAGCTTAGTGGGACACCAATACCGACCCTACGAGCAGTACTTC
>TRBD1|TRBJ2-7|14|TRBV5-1|few
CASSLADRGYEQYF
TGCGCCAGCAGCTTGGCTGACAGGGGCTACGAGCAGTACTTC
>TRBD1|TRBJ2-6|15|TRBV7-8|many
CASSLDRAGANVLTF
TGTGCCAGCAGCTTGGACAGGGCTGGGGCCAACGTCCTGACTTTC
>.|TRBJ2-3|13|TRBV10-3|many
CAISVTETDTQYF
TGTGCCATCAGTGTAACGGAGACAGATACGCAGTATTTT
>.|TRBJ1-1|12|TRBV4-1|many
CASSQDAGEAFF
TGCGCCAGCAGCCAAGATGCGGGAGAAGCTTTCTTT
>TRBD2|TRBJ2-1|15|TRBV6-4|many
CVSRRTSGGHNEQFF
TGTGTCAGCAGAAGGACTAGCGGGGGACACAATGAGCAGTTCTTC
>TRBD1|TRBJ2-7|16|TRBV7-2|many
CASATSPGQGPYEQYF
TGTGCCAGCGCTACAAGTCCCGGACAGGGGCCCTACGAGCAGTACTTC
>TRBD2|TRBJ2-1|14|TRBV12-3/TRBV12-4|few
CASSLAGGVNEQFF
TGTGCCAGCAGTCTAGCGGGAGGGGTCAATGAGCAGTTCTTC
>.|TRBJ1-1|12|TRBV28|.
CASTDRSTEAFF
TGTGCCAGCACCGACAGATCCACTGAAGCTTTCTTT
>TRBD2|TRBJ2-5|18|TRBV15|few
CATSRGLVASGIQETQYF
TGTGCCACCAGCAGAGGATTAGTCGCTAGCGGGATTCAAGAGACCCAGTACTTC
>TRBD2|TRBJ2-7|14|TRBV10-3|.
CAISPGEREYEQYF
TGTGCCATCAGCCCCGGGGAGCGGGAATACGAGCAGTACTTC
>.|TRBJ1-1|16|TRBV20-1|.
CSARDWQAGKNTEAFF
TGCAGTGCTAGAGATTGGCAGGCGGGAAAGAACACTGAAGCTTTCTTT
>.|TRBJ1-2|12|TRBV20-1|many
CSASLGNYGYTF
TGCAGTGCTAGTCTGGGAAACTATGGCTACACCTTC
>TRBD1|TRBJ1-1|16|TRBV7-2|.
CASSRNWDRLNTEAFF
TGTGCCAGCAGCCGAAACTGGGACAGGTTGAACACTGAAGCTTTCTTT
>TRBD1|TRBJ1-5|14|TRBV5-1|few
CASSLEGGGQPQHF
TGCGCCAGCAGCTTAGAAGGGGGCGGTCAGCCCCAGCATTTT
>TRBD2|TRBJ2-7|15|TRBV5-1|many
CASSLAASGGYEQYF
TGCGCCAGCAGCTTGGCGGCTAGCGGGGGCTACGAGCAGTACTTC
>TRBD1|TRBJ1-3|16|TRBV5-5|.
CASSYRTGTSGNTIYF
TGTGCCAGCAGCTACCGGACAGGGACCTCTGGAAACACCATATATTTT